The 11 T cell receptor beta chains listed next were all sequenced from one sample in a study of OX40 agonist ivuxolimab in advanced cancers. Clones were sequenced by immunoSEQ multiplex PCR, and TCRdb holds only the in-frame ones, with some missing. The data show 50,000 to 75,000 clones, with around four fifths seen just once and 9.8% held by the top ten. This specimen was CD4+ or CD8+ T cells sorted from blood, taken in a trial of the OX40 agonist ivuxolimab. These receptors were collected from an adult with an advanced solid tumor such as melanoma, head and neck, liver or kidney cancer.

The rearrangement uses TRBV7-2 and TRBJ2-7, with 8 positions matching TRBD1. Trimming removed 2 bases from V and 6 bases from J; junction bases left unmatched: 3. Germline-derived CDR1 and CDR2 are SGHTA and FQGNSA. This CDR3 comprises 13 residues. In DNA form, the CDR3 reads TGTGCCAGCAGCTTAAATACAGGGGGCGAGCAGTACTTC. As protein: CASSLNTGGEQYF.

This clone was recorded once. The chain employs TRBV4-1 and TRBJ2-3, with 11 bases fitting TRBD2. Trimming took 4 bases from V and 2 from J; bases not matched to a gene: 11. CDR3 length: 18 residues. CDR1 and CDR2 (germline): MGHRA, YSYEKL. CDR3 region: CASSPHTSGGFLTDTQYF. CDR3 DNA: TGCGCCAGCAGCCCTCATACTAGCGGGGGATTTCTCACAGATACGCAGTATTTT.

The rearrangement joins TRBV11-3 to TRBJ2-2; perhaps TRBD1 as D (5 bases). The V end lost 1 base, the J end lost 3 bases, and 12 bases lay between the germline ends. The CDR3 extends over 16 amino acids. Germline CDR1 and CDR2: SGHNT and YENEEA. In DNA, the CDR3 is TGTGCCAGCAGCTTAGGCCCCGGACACTACACCGGGGAGCTGTTTTTT. It encodes CASSLGPGHYTGELFF.

The chain carries TRBV13 and TRBJ1-4; tentative D call: TRBD1 (5 bases). This CDR3 comprises 15 residues. Germline CDR1 is PRHDT and CDR2 is FYEKMQ (reference sequence). Trimming took off 6 bases at V and 3 bases at J, with 14 bases between the two ends. CDR3 nucleotide sequence: TGTGCCAGCAGGCCGAGCGGGACCGCTAATGAAAAACTGTTTTTT. It specifies CASRPSGTANEKLFF.

Only a few counts were recorded for this clone. CDR3 nucleotide sequence: TGTGCCATCAGTGATTGGGGGGTCACCGGGGAGCTGTTTTTT. It translates to CAISDWGVTGELFF. This chain links TRBV10-3 with TRBJ2-2, with a tentative D call TRBD2 (6 bases). There are 14 residues in the CDR3. Trimming removed 3 bases at V and 4 bases at J, with 9 bases between. Germline V CDR1 and CDR2: ENHRY, SYGVKD.

The chain has TRBV7-2 and TRBJ2-1; D remains unclear. This CDR3 spans 17 amino acids. The germline V and J ends were trimmed by 5 bases and 0 bases, with 17 bases remaining between them. Germline assignment: CDR1 SGHTA and CDR2 FQGNSA. The CDR3 loop reads CASSQDLTFSSYNEQFF. The CDR3 DNA follows: TGTGCCAGCAGCCAAGATCTGACCTTCAGCTCCTACAATGAGCAGTTCTTC.

J is TRBJ1-2 and V is TRBV7-2, with TRBD1 matching 7 bases. The CDR3 has 14 amino acids. The trim removed 5 bases at V and 6 bases at J, leaving 9 bases unmatched. Looked up from germline, CDR1 is SGHTA and CDR2 is FQGNSA. The CDR3 here is CASSLRGRSDGYTF. CDR3 DNA sequence: TGTGCCAGCAGCCTTAGGGGGCGCAGCGATGGCTACACCTTC.

The chain links TRBV6-4 to TRBJ2-1; TRBD2 matches at 7 bases. The trim removed 4 bases at V and 4 bases at J, leaving 7 bases unmatched. CDR1 is MRHNA and CDR2 is SNTAGT in the germline V gene. The CDR3 is 15 amino acids. The CDR3 protein is CASSVTGGKYNEQFF. The CDR3 coding sequence is TGTGCCAGCAGTGTAACGGGGGGAAAATACAATGAGCAGTTCTTC.

The V call is TRBV6-5, the J call TRBJ2-1; D might be TRBD2 (5 bases). There are 13 residues in the CDR3. CDR1 is MNHEY and CDR2 is SVGAGI in the germline V gene. V lost 0 bases and J lost 10, with 10 bases in between. The CDR3 is CASSYSTGKEQFF. In nucleotides, the CDR3 is TGTGCCAGCAGTTACTCGACGGGGAAGGAGCAGTTCTTC.

Notes on this clone: Compared with germline, one end of the junction differs, possibly owing to a read error. The chain has TRBV9 and TRBJ2-7; D call uncertain. CDR1 SGDLS and CDR2 YYNGEE come from the germline V gene. The CDR3 loop spans 13 amino acids. Here the CDR3 reads CASSVGPDGERYF. In DNA form, the CDR3 reads TGTGCCAGCAGCGTAGGTCCCGACGGTGAGCGGTACTTC.

The chain links TRBV12-5 to TRBJ2-7, with 7 nucleotides matching TRBD1. Losses at the gene ends were 4 bases for V and 7 bases for J; bases not matched to a gene: 7. Germline loops: CDR1 LGHNT, CDR2 FRNRAP. This CDR3 region has 13 residues. The DNA of the CDR3 is TGTGCTAGTGGTTCCGGGACAGTTACTGAGCAGTACTTC. Translation: CASGSGTVTEQYF.